The 29 T cell receptor beta chains presented below share a single source sample, sequenced in a study of T cells in Graves' hyperthyroidism and ophthalmopathy. Regions amplified from RNA transcripts were the TCR beta CDR3 regions. During a first-round RT-PCR of the TCR CDR3, the HTBI primer set was used. Each CDR3 protein is one row after TCRdb ran MiXCR on the multiplex PCR reads. The table lists roughly 400,000 distinct CDR3 sequences, over 12% of them singletons. Sample: blood. The receptors were sampled from a man aged 50 to 59 with Graves' ophthalmopathy.

Only a few counts were recorded for this clonotype. The J gene is TRBJ1-4, the V gene TRBV6-1, with a tentative D call TRBD1 (5 bases). The CDR3 runs to 14 residues. V dropped 7 bases and J dropped 7 bases, with 16 bases sitting between them. Germline loops: CDR1 MNHNS, CDR2 SASEGT. CDR3 nucleotides: TGTGCCAGCACCGAGAGGGGTTTGGTTGAAAAACTGTTTTTT. This codes for CASTERGLVEKLFF.

This clonotype was seen a handful of times. CDR3 coding DNA: TGTGCCAAGTCGACTAGCGGGAGGGAAGAGACCCAGTACTTC. It codes for CAKSTSGREETQYF. The J gene is TRBJ2-5, the V gene TRBV2; 14 bases are shared with TRBD2. Germline V gene sequence: CDR1 SNHLY, CDR2 FYNNEI. This CDR3 spans 14 amino acids. V lost 10 bases, J lost 3 bases, and 4 bases stayed unmatched.

This clonotype was counted between two and nine times. The rearrangement uses TRBV10-2 and TRBJ1-6, with D possibly matching TRBD1 (5 bases). Germline lookup yields CDR1 WSHSY and CDR2 SAAADI. Trimming took off 8 bases at V and 9 bases at J, with 14 bases between the two ends. This CDR3 comprises 13 residues. CDR3 protein: CASRRDGGSPLHF. The CDR3 DNA follows: TGCGCCAGCCGCCGGGACGGGGGTTCACCCCTCCACTTT.

This clonotype was detected a few times. The V and J genes are TRBV5-6 and TRBJ1-2; no clear D gene. This CDR3 has 15 amino acids. Per the germline V gene, CDR1 is SGHDT and CDR2 is YYEEEE. V lost 2 bases to trimming and J lost 0 bases, with 11 bases between them. The CDR3 DNA sequence: TGTGCCAGCAGCTTTTGGTCAGCTTCTAACTATGGCTACACCTTC. Its translation: CASSFWSASNYGYTF.

The rearrangement links TRBV3-1 to TRBJ2-1, with a weak D call TRBD2 (5 bases). The ends were cut back, 1 base at V and 4 bases at J, with 14 bases in the middle. Germline-derived CDR1 and CDR2 are LGHDT and YNNKEL (reference sequence). The CDR3 is 16 amino acids. The CDR3 bases are TGTGCCAGCAGCCAAGCGCGGAGGAGGTCATACAATGAGCAGTTCTTC. This codes for CASSQARRRSYNEQFF.

This clonotype has a handful of counts. V is TRBV29-1 and J is TRBJ2-2; a weak D match, TRBD2 (6 bases). The V and J ends lost 2 bases and 4 bases respectively, with 11 bases between them. Germline CDR1 and CDR2: SQVTM and ANQGSEA. The CDR3 contains 14 residues. The chain's CDR3 is CSVEKAGSTGELFF. CDR3 sequence (DNA): TGCAGCGTTGAAAAAGCGGGCTCCACCGGGGAGCTGTTTTTT.

The chain links TRBV20-1 to TRBJ2-5; no clear D gene. Trimming removed 4 bases at V and 1 base at J, with 7 bases between. The V gene's germline CDR1 is DFQATT and CDR2 SNEGSKA (reference sequence). The CDR3 is made up of 12 amino acids. CDR3 DNA sequence: TGCAGTGCTACAGAATTCCAAGAGACCCAGTACTTC. Its protein product is CSATEFQETQYF.

This clonotype was detected ten times or more. V and J are TRBV11-2 and TRBJ2-7, with D maybe TRBD2 (5 bases). Between the trimmed V and J ends, which lost 3 bases and 0 bases, there was a span of 6 bases. Germline assignment: CDR1 SGHAT and CDR2 FQNNGV. This CDR3 contains 13 residues. The CDR3 reads CASSFTSSYEQYF. CDR3 DNA sequence: TGTGCCAGCAGCTTTACTAGCTCCTACGAGCAGTACTTC.

This clonotype was found many times. The rearrangement links TRBV20-1 to TRBJ2-7, with D unresolved. V lost 7 bases and J 3 bases, leaving 4 bases between the germline ends. CDR3 size: 9 residues. The V gene's germline CDR1 is DFQATT and CDR2 SNEGSKA (reference sequence). The CDR3 sequence is CSDIYEQYF. As DNA, the CDR3 is TGCAGTGATATCTACGAGCAGTACTTC.

The chain recombines TRBV9 with TRBJ2-5; TRBD2 might be the D (6 bases). V was clipped by 9 bases and J by 5 bases, with 23 bases between them. There are 15 residues in the CDR3. CDR1 and CDR2 from the germline V gene are SGDLS and YYNGEE. This chain's CDR3 is CATSLEGIPGETQYF. The CDR3, as DNA: TGTGCCACTTCGCTGGAGGGCATCCCTGGGGAGACCCAGTACTTC.

In its sample, this clonotype was seen many times. The V and J genes are TRBV30 and TRBJ1-2; D may be TRBD1 (6 bases). From germline, CDR1 is GTSNPN and CDR2 SVGIG (reference sequence). The CDR3 totals 13 residues. V lost 1 base and J lost 7, with 13 bases in between. The CDR3 DNA reads TGTGCCTGGAGTGCCTCAGGGGAGGTTGGCTACACCTTC. It yields the protein CAWSASGEVGYTF.

The table lists this clonotype with many counts. This sequence joins TRBV11-3 and TRBJ1-1; 7 bases align to TRBD1. V shed 1 base, J shed 11 bases, and the junction held 10 bases outside the gene matches. The CDR3 has 14 residues. From germline, CDR1 is SGHNT and CDR2 YENEEA. The CDR3 bases are TGTGCCAGCAGCTTAGGACAAGACAGGGCCCCTGCTTTCTTT. This gives the protein CASSLGQDRAPAFF.

At least ten counts were recorded for this clonotype. V usage is TRBV20-1 and J usage is TRBJ1-2; perhaps TRBD1 as D (5 bases). The CDR3 length is 11 residues. CDR1 is DFQATT and CDR2 is SNEGSKA in the germline V gene (reference sequence). Trimming removed 6 bases from V and 4 bases from J, with 9 bases in between. Here the CDR3 reads CSARRGYGYTF. For the CDR3, the DNA is TGCAGTGCCCGAAGGGGCTATGGCTACACCTTC.

This clonotype was counted many times. The V and J genes are TRBV7-2 and TRBJ2-1; TRBD1 might be the D (6 bases). CDR1 is SGHTA and CDR2 is FQGNSA in the germline V gene. Deletions cut 4 bases from V and 3 bases from J, with 13 bases between. The length of the CDR3 is 15 residues. The DNA for the CDR3 is TGTGCCAGCAGCTCCACCGGGACAAACTACAATGAGCAGTTCTTC. This translates into CASSSTGTNYNEQFF.

This clonotype was found once. The chain combines TRBV10-3 with TRBJ2-2; D perhaps matches TRBD2 (6 bases). The V gene lost 6 bases and the J gene lost 4 bases, with 12 bases spanning the gap. This CDR3 has 14 residues. Germline CDR1 reads ENHRY; CDR2 reads SYGVKD. Written as DNA, the CDR3 is TGTGCCATCAGCAACGGGAGTCCCACCGGGGAGCTGTTTTTT. As protein: CAISNGSPTGELFF.

Ten or more counts support this clonotype. The chain links TRBV6-1 to TRBJ1-2, with 9 positions matching TRBD1. With V trimmed by 3 bases and J by 8 bases, 4 bases remained unmatched. This CDR3 contains 13 residues. CDR1 is MNHNS and CDR2 is SASEGT in the germline V gene. CDR3 residues: CASSDGTGNGYTF. CDR3 nucleotides: TGTGCCAGCAGTGATGGGACAGGGAACGGCTACACCTTC.

The CDR3 region is CATSDYGGRDNEQFF. The CDR3 nucleotides read TGTGCCACCAGTGATTACGGCGGAAGGGACAATGAGCAGTTCTTC. The rearrangement links TRBV24-1 to TRBJ2-1; D is unresolved. The germline CDR1 and CDR2 sequences are KGHDR and SFDVKD. The CDR3 spans 15 residues. With 2 bases removed from V and 5 bases from J, the gap between germline ends came to 12 bases.

This clonotype has only a few counts. For the CDR3, the DNA is TGCAGTGCTAGAGAACAGAGCTCCTACAATGAGCAGTTCTTC. It translates to CSAREQSSYNEQFF. The chain carries TRBV20-1 and TRBJ2-1; D unclear. This CDR3 spans 14 amino acids. Per the germline V gene, CDR1 is DFQATT and CDR2 is SNEGSKA (reference sequence). V gave up 0 bases and J gave up 0 bases, with 6 bases separating them.

V is TRBV6-1 and J is TRBJ2-5, with a weak D call TRBD1 (6 bases). Germline values: CDR1 MNHNS, CDR2 SASEGT. This CDR3 spans 14 amino acids. V lost 6 bases to trimming and J lost 4 bases, with 15 bases between them. DNA for the CDR3: TGTGCCAGCAGCCGGGACACTGTGGGAGAGACCCAGTACTTC. Translating it yields CASSRDTVGETQYF.

This clonotype has more than one count but fewer than ten. The genes are TRBV9 and TRBJ2-3; 7 bases match TRBD2. V gave up 6 bases and J gave up 2 bases; unmatched junction bases: 9. This CDR3 region has 15 residues. In germline, CDR1 is SGDLS, CDR2 YYNGEE. CDR3 in amino acids: CASKLGAGATDTQYF. The DNA of the CDR3 is TGTGCCAGCAAATTAGGGGCGGGAGCCACAGATACGCAGTATTTT.

This clonotype was counted at least ten times. The genes are TRBV20-1 and TRBJ2-5; 9 positions agree with TRBD2. CDR1 is DFQATT and CDR2 is SNEGSKA in the germline V gene (reference sequence). The CDR3 has 16 amino acids. The junction had 8 bases not matched to a gene; V was cut back by 2 bases and J by 1 base. The CDR3 region has the DNA TGCAGTGCTAGACGCGGGGGGGCGGGATTCCAAGAGACCCAGTACTTC. Its protein is CSARRGGAGFQETQYF.

This clonotype was recorded many times. The chain links TRBV20-1 to TRBJ2-7, with 10 bases identical to TRBD2. Germline V gene data show CDR1 as DFQATT and CDR2 as SNEGSKA (reference sequence). V was clipped by 3 bases and J by 3 bases; unmatched bases: 8. The CDR3 is 15 amino acids. The CDR3 sequence: CSASYPSGSYYEQYF. DNA for the CDR3: TGCAGTGCTAGCTATCCTAGCGGGAGTTACTACGAGCAGTACTTC.

This clonotype was seen many times. The rearrangement uses TRBV7-9 and TRBJ1-1; the D is unclear. CDR1 is SEHNR and CDR2 is FQNEAQ in the germline V gene (reference sequence). CDR3 length: 14 residues. V was clipped by 2 bases and J by 1 base, with 8 bases between them. CDR3 sequence (DNA): TGTGCCAGCAGCTTATCCTCAGAGAACACTGAAGCTTTCTTT. It translates to CASSLSSENTEAFF.

The sample holds many counts of this clonotype. CDR3 residues: CASSFSRSGGYNEQFF. For the CDR3, the DNA is TGTGCCAGCAGCTTTTCGAGGTCCGGGGGGTACAATGAGCAGTTCTTC. The chain employs TRBV7-9 and TRBJ2-1; 7 bases are shared with TRBD2. CDR1 is SEHNR, CDR2 FQNEAQ, per germline (reference sequence). The CDR3 runs 16 residues. After removal of 3 bases from V and 4 bases from J, the junction contained 9 bases not matched to a gene.

In this sample, this clonotype turned up many times. The CDR3 DNA is TGTGCCAGCAGTTTTTACAGCCCGCATTCACCCCTCCACTTT. Translating it yields CASSFYSPHSPLHF. The rearrangement uses TRBV12-3 or TRBV12-4 and TRBJ1-6, with D hard to call. V shed 3 bases and J shed 8 bases, with 11 bases lying between them. The CDR3 has 14 amino acids.

This clonotype was detected many times. The genes are TRBV11-2 and TRBJ2-2, with D possibly matching TRBD2 (5 bases). Trimming stripped 1 base from V and 4 bases from J, with 7 bases between. This CDR3 has 14 residues. Germline values: CDR1 SGHAT, CDR2 FQNNGV. In nucleotides, the CDR3 is TGTGCCAGCAGCTTAGCGGGATCCACCGGGGAGCTGTTTTTT. This translates into CASSLAGSTGELFF.

This clonotype was detected a few times. This chain joins TRBV4-1 and TRBJ1-1, with D tentatively TRBD1 (6 bases). Germline V gene lookup returns CDR1 MGHRA and CDR2 YSYEKL. V lost 3 bases, J lost 1 base, and 12 bases lay in between. The CDR3 consists of 15 residues. CDR3 DNA: TGCGCCAGCAGCCAGGCGGACAGCCGGAACACTGAAGCTTTCTTT. Translating gives CASSQADSRNTEAFF.

This clonotype was seen at least ten times. The V gene is TRBV12-3 or TRBV12-4, the J gene TRBJ2-1, with D perhaps TRBD2 (6 bases). This CDR3 is built from 15 residues. V gave up 3 bases and J gave up 6 bases, with 15 bases separating them. The CDR3 reads CASSLVAGRSNEQFF. The CDR3 DNA sequence: TGTGCCAGCAGTTTGGTTGCGGGACGGTCCAATGAGCAGTTCTTC.

This clonotype has a count of ten or more. The chain's CDR3 is CASSTTGVLEEQYF. As DNA, the CDR3 is TGTGCCAGCAGCACTACAGGGGTTTTAGAAGAGCAGTACTTC. The chain employs TRBV11-2 and TRBJ2-7, with TRBD1 matching 7 bases. CDR1 SGHAT and CDR2 FQNNGV come from the germline V gene. This CDR3 spans 14 amino acids. V shed 5 bases, J shed 7 bases, and the junction held 11 bases outside the gene matches.